This T cell receptor (beta chain) was retrieved from a study of T cell repertoires in cytomegalovirus infection (dated by TCRdb to 2018 to 2020). Looking at the study overall: The peptide stimulations were aimed at well-studied HLA-B-restricted epitopes as well as recently identified HLA-C-restricted CMV epitopes, whose presentation resists viral immunomodulation. Because public TCR beta signatures pointed to carriage of CMV infection together with the matching HLA type, the HLA type of each donor mattered for the analysis.

The sample's treatment or condition, from its label and the paper: in vitro stimulation with specific CMV peptide epitopes to enrich CMV-specific T cells. Paper-wide results and their limitations: Cumulative frequency of public TCR beta family members discriminated carriers of CMV infection plus the relevant HLA type in this cohort and an independent approximately 370-donor cohort. In the ex vivo response, HLA-C-restricted CMV-specific TCR beta clonotypes were dominant, and in two of eight donors the single most frequent clonotype came from this HLA-C-restricted group.

This clonotype was found a few times. Its antigen has not been determined. Base qualities were left out, and no much larger clone turns up one base away. The CDR3 starts with the cysteine, ends with the phenylalanine, and has 14 residues. Only CDR3 DNA is held: 42 bases, read in frame from base 1. From a lookup of the germline V gene, CDR1 and CDR2 are SGHRS and YFSETQ. The germline ends are 12 bases apart after V is trimmed by 2 bases and J by 5 bases. Data came from an Illumina HiSeq 1500. TCRdb trimmed the raw reads at Q25, called clones with MiXCR and kept productive beta chains. Each CDR3 protein gets just one entry, which takes the most common genes and DNA from the rows behind it. The sample table shows about 570,000 distinct CDR3 sequences, and just under 40% are seen once. The ten largest clones represent around 48% of the sample.

The chain was built from TRBV5-1 and TRBJ2-3, with the D gene too uncertain to name. The sequencing here drew on cultured PBMCs, taken from culture after CMV antigen stimulation. The receptor's source is a human donor in good health (CMV status not recorded). Some clones in this sample may be carry-over from other donors' samples. The bases are TGCGCCAGCAGCTTTTCCGTCCGAGTAGATACGCAGTATTTT. It is translated as CASSFSVRVDTQYF.